The clone carrying this T cell receptor (beta chain) was detected ten times or more. The target antigen is unknown. The sample belongs to a study of T-cell reconstitution after alpha-beta-depleted transplantation in children. The CDR3 consists of 15 residues. Germline V gene data show CDR1 as SGHVS and CDR2 as FQNEAQ. V was trimmed by 3 bases and J by 4 bases, leaving 14 bases between them. It was with unique molecular identifiers that the TCRbeta library was prepared. TCRdb reanalysed the PCR reads using MiXCR and keeps one entry per CDR3 protein. The data hold some 840,000 distinct CDR3 sequences, with 16% observed a single time. Findings and caveats of the study: Alpha-beta T cells present about two months after transplant were reported to originate from several hundred expanded graft clones.

The J gene is TRBJ2-3, the V gene TRBV7-8, with D perhaps TRBD2 (6 bases). The specimen was PBMCs, mostly from graft donor cells, collected 360 days after TCRalphabeta/CD19-depleted stem cell transplant. The receptor's source is a male patient under 18 who had a stem cell transplant for acute lymphoblastic leukemia, so the T cells may come from the graft donor. The CDR3 DNA sequence: TGTGCCAGCAGCTTTCGGGGACTGGCCCCAGATACGCAGTATTTT. Its protein product is CASSFRGLAPDTQYF.